Shown below are 24 T cell receptor beta chains from a single sample sequenced in a study of T cell changes during pregnancy in multiple sclerosis. The assay was immunoSEQ multiplex PCR, and TCRdb's table has in-frame clones only and misses some. The sample lists about 100,000 clones, approximately 90% seen once, with roughly 1.2% in the top ten. The sample consisted of peripheral blood, taken in the second trimester of pregnancy. The receptors were sampled from a female donor with multiple sclerosis, enrolled in a pregnancy study.

The CDR3 sequence: CASRWTASTDTQYF. CDR3 sequence (DNA): TGTGCCAGCCGCTGGACAGCTAGCACAGATACGCAGTATTTT. V gene TRBV6-5 combines with J gene TRBJ2-3; TRBD1 might be the D (6 bases). Germline V gene data show CDR1 as MNHEY and CDR2 as SVGAGI. Between the trimmed V and J ends, which lost 8 bases and 0 bases, there was a span of 12 bases. The CDR3 is 14 amino acids.

This clone occurred once. The CDR3 DNA is TGTGCCAGCCCCGGAGGGGCAGCTAGGAGCACAGATACGCAGTATTTT. Encoded protein: CASPGGAARSTDTQYF. The chain combines TRBV2 with TRBJ2-3, with D possibly TRBD2 on 6 matching bases. Looked up from germline, CDR1 is SNHLY and CDR2 is FYNNEI. The CDR3 runs to 16 residues. V lost 8 bases and J 0 bases, leaving 18 bases between the germline ends.

This chain connects TRBV23-1 to TRBJ2-4, with 7 bases aligning to TRBD1. TRBV23-1 is placed among ORFs of uncertain function. After removal of 0 bases from V and 0 bases from J, the junction contained 11 bases not matched to a gene. The CDR3 has 19 amino acids. The CDR3 loop reads CASSQSIGDRYLAKNIQYF. The DNA of the CDR3 is TGCGCCAGCAGTCAATCGATTGGGGACAGATACCTAGCCAAAAACATTCAGTACTTC.

The chain joins TRBV4-1 to TRBJ2-5; D perhaps matches TRBD1 (6 bases). V dropped 0 bases and J dropped 2 bases, with 16 bases sitting between them. Per germline, CDR1 MGHRA and CDR2 YSYEKL. This CDR3 is 17 amino acids long. CDR3: CASSQDRPGALQETQYF. CDR3 bases: TGCGCCAGCAGCCAAGATCGGCCAGGGGCTTTGCAAGAGACCCAGTACTTC.

The V gene is TRBV5-1, the J gene TRBJ2-7, with D perhaps matching TRBD1 (5 bases). Germline V gene sequence: CDR1 SGHRS, CDR2 YFSETQ. The CDR3 sequence is 16 residues long. V gave up 0 bases and J gave up 3 bases, with 16 bases separating them. Here the CDR3 reads CASSLGQGVNLYEQYF. The DNA of the CDR3 is TGCGCCAGCAGCTTGGGTCAGGGTGTTAACCTCTACGAGCAGTACTTC.

The V and J genes are TRBV28 and TRBJ2-7; 11 bases are a match to TRBD2. Germline trimming cut 6 bases from V and 4 bases from J; bases unmatched to any gene: 14. CDR1 is MDHEN, CDR2 SYDVKM, per germline. CDR3 size: 17 residues. The CDR3 DNA sequence: TGTGCCAGCAGCTTCGACCTCCTAGCGGGAGGATGGTACGAGCAGTACTTC. This encodes CASSFDLLAGGWYEQYF.

The chain joins TRBV2 to TRBJ1-1; 7 positions agree with TRBD1. The V gene's germline CDR1 is SNHLY and CDR2 FYNNEI. The CDR3 runs to 12 residues. V shed 5 bases, J shed 8 bases, and the junction held 5 bases outside the gene matches. The CDR3 DNA reads TGTGCCAGCAGTATACAGGGGCCCGAAGCTTTCTTT. Translation: CASSIQGPEAFF.

The rearrangement uses TRBV7-7 and TRBJ2-2; tentative D call: TRBD2 (6 bases). The CDR3 has 15 amino acids. Per the germline V gene, CDR1 is SSHAT and CDR2 is FNYEAQ (reference sequence). With 2 bases removed from V and 4 bases from J, the gap between germline ends came to 11 bases. The CDR3 DNA sequence: TGTGCCAGCAGCTTACTGCGGGGAGGCACCGGGGAGCTGTTTTTT. It codes for CASSLLRGGTGELFF.

The rearrangement joins TRBV19 to TRBJ1-5; D is possibly TRBD1 (6 bases). This CDR3 has 16 amino acids. CDR1 and CDR2 from the germline V gene are LNHDA and SQIVND (reference sequence). Trimming removed 9 bases at V and 0 bases at J, with 18 bases between. In DNA form, the CDR3 reads TGTGCCAGCAGGCCGGGAACAGGGTATAGCAATCAGCCCCAGCATTTT. Residues: CASRPGTGYSNQPQHF.

The V gene is TRBV6-6, the J gene TRBJ2-1, with 9 bases lining up with TRBD2. The V gene end was trimmed by 8 bases and the J gene end by 2 bases; junction bases not matched to a gene: 7. This CDR3 comprises 15 residues. Germline CDR1 and CDR2: MNHNY and SVGAGI (reference sequence). The DNA for the CDR3 is TGTGCCAGCTCCATGCGGGAGGGACCCTACAATGAGCAGTTCTTC. Amino acids: CASSMREGPYNEQFF.

The chain uses TRBV27 and TRBJ2-3, with 11 bases fitting TRBD2. In germline, CDR1 is MNHEY, CDR2 SMNVEV (reference sequence). The junction had 6 bases not matched to a gene; V was cut back by 5 bases and J by 5 bases. The CDR3 has 15 amino acids. The CDR3 sequence is CASSIAGGWGDTQYF. CDR3 DNA: TGTGCCAGCAGTATAGCGGGAGGGTGGGGAGATACGCAGTATTTT.

The rearrangement links TRBV11-2 to TRBJ2-7; perhaps TRBD2 as D (5 bases). V was pared by 5 bases and J by 5 bases, with 19 bases between. The CDR3 contains 15 residues. Per germline, CDR1 SGHAT and CDR2 FQNNGV. CDR3 protein: CASSPTTRTRNEQYF. The CDR3 nucleotides are TGTGCCAGCAGCCCAACAACTAGAACTCGAAACGAGCAGTACTTC.

V is TRBV27 and J is TRBJ1-5; D is undetermined. Germline assignment: CDR1 MNHEY and CDR2 SMNVEV (reference sequence). The CDR3 is made up of 14 amino acids. Trimming pared 2 bases from V and 4 bases from J, leaving 9 bases between. The CDR3 sequence is CASSLHGGNQPQHF. The CDR3, as DNA: TGTGCCAGCAGTTTACATGGCGGAAATCAGCCCCAGCATTTT.

V usage is TRBV5-1 and J usage is TRBJ2-2; maybe TRBD1 (6 bases). Germline values: CDR1 SGHRS, CDR2 YFSETQ. V was pared by 2 bases and J by 0 bases, with 20 bases between. This CDR3 is built from 19 residues. The CDR3 coding sequence is TGCGCCAGCAGCTTCCGGTTACAGGGAGACAAATCGAACACCGGGGAGCTGTTTTTT. This codes for CASSFRLQGDKSNTGELFF.

The table lists this clone with a few counts. V is TRBV30 and J is TRBJ1-5; a possible D gene is TRBD1 (5 bases). Germline-derived CDR1 and CDR2 are GTSNPN and SVGIG (reference sequence). Trimming took off 0 bases at V and 7 bases at J, with 13 bases between the two ends. This CDR3 contains 14 residues. The chain's CDR3 is CAWSVSTAGQPQHF. CDR3 coding DNA: TGTGCCTGGAGTGTGTCGACAGCGGGCCAGCCCCAGCATTTT.

The chain recombines TRBV5-6 with TRBJ1-1; 8 positions agree with TRBD1. V shed 3 bases, J shed 5 bases, and the junction held 9 bases outside the gene matches. CDR3 length: 15 amino acids. Germline-derived CDR1 and CDR2 are SGHDT and YYEEEE. CDR3 loop: CASSYDRGGGTEAFF. DNA for the CDR3: TGTGCCAGCAGCTATGACAGGGGTGGCGGGACTGAAGCTTTCTTT.

The V call is TRBV11-3, the J call TRBJ2-2; 7 positions match TRBD1. CDR3 length: 15 residues. Losses at the gene ends were 5 bases for V and 0 bases for J; bases not matched to a gene: 3. Germline V CDR1 and CDR2: SGHNT, YENEEA. The CDR3 is CASSTGQSNTGELFF. CDR3 nucleotide sequence: TGTGCCAGCAGCACGGGACAGTCGAACACCGGGGAGCTGTTTTTT.

This clone was observed once. The chain is built from TRBV30 and TRBJ1-3; TRBD1 might be the D (5 bases). The CDR3 is 14 residues long. The V and J ends lost 0 bases and 2 bases respectively, with 8 bases between them. Germline V CDR1 and CDR2: GTSNPN, SVGIG (reference sequence). The CDR3 spells CAWSVGGAGNTIYF. DNA for the CDR3: TGTGCCTGGAGTGTGGGGGGGGCTGGAAACACCATATATTTT.

The chain uses TRBV7-2 and TRBJ2-3; a possible D gene is TRBD1 (6 bases). The CDR3 totals 18 residues. Germline CDR1 is SGHTA and CDR2 is FQGNSA. V was trimmed by 5 bases and J by 2 bases, leaving 23 bases between them. The CDR3: CASSLRGSPGVPTDTQYF. In DNA form, the CDR3 reads TGTGCCAGCAGCCTTAGGGGGAGCCCAGGGGTGCCCACAGATACGCAGTATTTT.

This rearrangement joins TRBV9 to TRBJ2-2, with a tentative D call TRBD2 (5 bases). Trimming removed 0 bases at V and 7 bases at J, with 16 bases between. The CDR3 runs 16 residues. Germline-derived CDR1 and CDR2 are SGDLS and YYNGEE. The CDR3 bases are TGTGCCAGCAGCGTAGCTACTGAGGGCCTCGGCGGGGAGCTGTTTTTT. This gives the protein CASSVATEGLGGELFF.

This clone was observed once. The chain joins TRBV28 to TRBJ2-7; possibly TRBD1 for D (6 bases). The CDR3 runs to 12 residues. V was cut by 5 bases and J by 6 bases, with 11 bases left in between. CDR1 MDHEN and CDR2 SYDVKM come from the germline V gene. CDR3 sequence reads: CASSLDSSEQYF. For the CDR3, the DNA is TGTGCCAGCAGTCTGGACAGTAGCGAGCAGTACTTC.

The CDR3 coding sequence is TGTGCCAGCAGCCTTCTCCGGGACAGGAGCTCTGGAAACACCATATATTTT. Translating it yields CASSLLRDRSSGNTIYF. The chain links TRBV28 to TRBJ1-3; 8 bases map to TRBD1. Germline values: CDR1 MDHEN, CDR2 SYDVKM. The CDR3 runs to 17 residues. J was trimmed by 0 bases and V by 6 bases; bases with no gene match: 10.

This clone showed up just once. V and J are TRBV6-1 and TRBJ1-2; D is perhaps TRBD1 (5 bases). CDR3 length equals 15 residues. The V end lost 6 bases, the J end lost 2 bases, and 16 bases lay between the germline ends. Germline-derived CDR1 and CDR2 are MNHNS and SASEGT. CDR3 amino acids: CASRLGLGANYGYTF. The CDR3 DNA reads as TGTGCCAGCAGACTGGGGCTTGGGGCAAACTATGGCTACACCTTC.

V and J are TRBV5-4 and TRBJ1-4, with D possibly matching TRBD1 (6 bases). The ends were cut back, 4 bases at V and 5 bases at J, with 12 bases in the middle. Germline V CDR1 and CDR2: SGHNT, YYREEE (reference sequence). This CDR3 contains 14 residues. The CDR3 reads CASSPQGPNEKLFF. Here the CDR3 DNA reads TGTGCCAGCAGCCCACAGGGCCCCAATGAAAAACTGTTTTTT.